This TCR beta chain was captured in a study of Graves' ophthalmopathy and Graves' hyperthyroidism. This clonotype has a handful of counts. Its antigen is not identified. As the template, RNA transcripts were used to amplify TCR beta CDR3 regions. In the first round, RT-PCR was carried out with HTBI primers, and a multiplex PCR formed the second round. TCRdb analysed the multiplex PCR reads with MiXCR anew, one entry per CDR3 protein. This sample has 200,000 to 250,000 distinct CDR3 sequences, with around a fifth found just once. Points from the study as a whole: Blood also held most thyroid clonotypes expanded above 0.001 frequency. Classification of ophthalmopathy versus stable hyperthyroidism by a 13-signature model yielded around 88% sensitivity and roughly 81% specificity.

Disease in donors with ophthalmopathy had moderate-to-severe activity, CAS ≥3, NOSPECS ≥4 and under 3 months' duration. V was clipped by 5 bases and J by 1 base, with 20 bases between them. Per the germline V gene, CDR1 is SGHAT and CDR2 is FQDESV (reference sequence). The CDR3 is 17 amino acids. The material sequenced was peripheral blood. The chain employs TRBV11-1 and TRBJ1-1; a possible D gene is TRBD1 (5 bases). This TCR was recovered from a woman aged 50 to 60 with Graves' ophthalmopathy. The DNA for the CDR3 is TGTGCCAGCAGCGCCCGGACTGGGCTCGGGGCGAACACTGAAGCTTTCTTT. Translation: CASSARTGLGANTEAFF.